This record looks at one T cell receptor beta chain sequence and its context. Produced via immunoSEQ multiplex PCR; TCRdb's table is partial and in-frame only. The table includes 130,000 or so clones, around 84% detected once. The data originate from a study of T cell responses to AZD1222 COVID-19 vaccine. From germline, CDR1 is LGHDT and CDR2 YNNKEL (reference sequence). The CDR3 consists of 15 residues. The J segment lost 2 bases and the V segment lost 5 bases, leaving 8 bases of the junction unmatched. The chain has TRBV3-1 (or the pseudogene TRBV3-2) and TRBJ1-2; TRBD1 matches at 7 bases. The sequencing here drew on peripheral blood, taken 28 days after the second AZD1222 dose. The receptor was isolated from an adult who received the AZD1222 COVID-19 vaccine. CDR3 sequence (DNA): TGTGCCAGCAGCGCCCCGGGACAGTCAAACTATGGCTACACCTTC. Translating gives CASSAPGQSNYGYTF.